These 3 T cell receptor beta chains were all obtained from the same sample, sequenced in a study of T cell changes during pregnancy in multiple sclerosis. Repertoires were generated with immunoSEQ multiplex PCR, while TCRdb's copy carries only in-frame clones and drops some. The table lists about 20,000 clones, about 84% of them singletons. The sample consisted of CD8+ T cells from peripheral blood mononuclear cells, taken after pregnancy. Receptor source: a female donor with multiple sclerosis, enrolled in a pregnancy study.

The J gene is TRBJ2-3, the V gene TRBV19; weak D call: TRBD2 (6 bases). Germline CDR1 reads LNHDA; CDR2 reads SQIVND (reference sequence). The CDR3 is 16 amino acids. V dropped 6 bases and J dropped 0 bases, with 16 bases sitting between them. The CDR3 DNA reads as TGTGCCAGTAGGCACTCTAGCGAGTCTAGCACAGATACGCAGTATTTT. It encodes CASRHSSESSTDTQYF.

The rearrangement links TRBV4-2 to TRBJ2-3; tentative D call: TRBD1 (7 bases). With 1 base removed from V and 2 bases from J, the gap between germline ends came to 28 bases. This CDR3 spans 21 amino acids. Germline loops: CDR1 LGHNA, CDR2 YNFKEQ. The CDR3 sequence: CASSQVRASVSPRGSTDTQYF. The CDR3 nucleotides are TGTGCCAGCAGCCAAGTACGGGCTAGCGTTAGTCCCAGGGGGTCCACAGATACGCAGTATTTT.

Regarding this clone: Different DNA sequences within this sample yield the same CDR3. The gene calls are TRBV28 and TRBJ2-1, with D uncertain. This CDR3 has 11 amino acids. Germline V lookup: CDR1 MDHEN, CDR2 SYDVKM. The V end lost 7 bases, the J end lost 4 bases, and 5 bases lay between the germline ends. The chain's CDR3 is CASNTYNEQFF. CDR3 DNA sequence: TGTGCCAGCAATACTTACAATGAGCAGTTCTTC.